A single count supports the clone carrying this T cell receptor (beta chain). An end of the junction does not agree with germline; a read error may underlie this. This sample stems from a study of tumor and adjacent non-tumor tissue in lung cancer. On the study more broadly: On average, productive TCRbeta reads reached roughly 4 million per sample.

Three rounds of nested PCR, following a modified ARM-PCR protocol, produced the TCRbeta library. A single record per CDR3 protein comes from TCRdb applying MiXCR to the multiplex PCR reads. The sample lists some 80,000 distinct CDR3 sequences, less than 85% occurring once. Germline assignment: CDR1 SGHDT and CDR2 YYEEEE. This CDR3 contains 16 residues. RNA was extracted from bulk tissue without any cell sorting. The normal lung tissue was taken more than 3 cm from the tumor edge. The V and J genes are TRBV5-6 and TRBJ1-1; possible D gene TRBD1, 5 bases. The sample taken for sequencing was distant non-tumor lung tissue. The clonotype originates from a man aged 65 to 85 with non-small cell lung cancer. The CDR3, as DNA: TGTGCCATCAGCTTGGGATTCAGGGAGTCGAATACTGAAGCTTTCTTT. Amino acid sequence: CAISLGFRESNTEAFF. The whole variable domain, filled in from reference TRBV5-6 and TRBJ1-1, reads DAGVTQSPTHLIKTRGQQVTLRCSPKSGHDTVSWYQQALGQGPQFIFQYYEEEERQRGNFPDRFSGHQFPNYSSELNVNALLLGDSALYLCAISLGFRESNTEAFFGQGTRLTVV.